The 20 T cell receptor beta chains listed next were all sequenced from one sample in a study of CXCR3-negative and CXCR3-positive naive CD8 T cells. General observations from the study: CXCR3-positive naive cells had more hydrophobic TRB CDR3s than CXCR3-negative naive cells.

These receptors have no known antigen. UMI-tagged TRB cDNA libraries were built via 5' RACE. TCRdb reprocessed the 5' RACE reads and reports one entry per CDR3 protein, with no DNA. The sample has around 150,000 distinct CDR3 sequences. Input material: naive CXCR3+ CD8+ T cells from blood. Subset defined: CD45RO-CCR7+CD27+CD95- naive CD8+ T cells expressing CXCR3 (TNR3+). The receptors were gathered from a human donor in good health. Some clones in this sample may be carry-over from other donors' samples.

The chain links TRBV28 to TRBJ2-7; as DNA is missing, the TRBD1 call by TCRdb cannot be tested. CDR1 MDHEN and CDR2 SYDVKM come from the germline V gene. This CDR3 contains 15 residues. CDR3 residues: CASSAYRGRSYEQYF.

The CDR3 sequence: CASSSQAGGPGEQYF. V gene TRBV12-3 or TRBV12-4 combines with J gene TRBJ2-7; no DNA is available, so the TRBD2 call from TCRdb remains unchecked. The CDR3 is made up of 15 amino acids.

The rearrangement links TRBV18 to TRBJ2-7. Germline loops: CDR1 KGHSH, CDR2 LQKENI. The CDR3 is made up of 14 amino acids. CDR3 protein: CASSPVPSSYEQYF.

J is TRBJ2-3 and V is TRBV4-2; TCRdb names TRBD1, which stays unverified in the absence of DNA. CDR1 and CDR2 from the germline V gene are LGHNA and YNFKEQ. The length of the CDR3 is 14 residues. The CDR3: CASSQTGALDTQYF.

The V gene is TRBV7-9, the J gene TRBJ2-2. Looked up from germline, CDR1 is SEHNR and CDR2 is FQNEAQ (reference sequence). CDR3 length equals 11 residues. This CDR3 is CASSLNGELFF.

The chain employs TRBV9 and TRBJ2-3. Germline-derived CDR1 and CDR2 are SGDLS and YYNGEE. This CDR3 is 12 amino acids long. Here the CDR3 reads CASSSYGDTQYF.

The V and J genes are TRBV28 and TRBJ2-7. The CDR3 covers 11 residues. Germline CDR1 is MDHEN and CDR2 is SYDVKM. Here the CDR3 reads CASSLNLEQYF.

This chain uses TRBV4-3 with TRBJ2-7; TCRdb's assignment of TRBD1 cannot be checked, as there is no DNA. The length of the CDR3 is 16 residues. Germline V gives CDR1 LGHNA, CDR2 YSLEER. This CDR3 reads CASSQVSNRAIYEQYF.

The chain employs TRBV29-1 and TRBJ2-4; TCRdb's D call, TRBD1, is unchecked because there is no DNA. The CDR3 consists of 13 residues. Germline CDR1 and CDR2: SQVTM and ANQGSEA. This CDR3 is CSVEAGSKNIQYF.

The CDR3 loop reads CASTGQSSYEQYF. The J gene is TRBJ2-7, the V gene TRBV28; TCRdb indicates TRBD1, and absent DNA this call remains unverified. CDR1 MDHEN and CDR2 SYDVKM come from the germline V gene. The CDR3 runs to 13 residues.

The rearrangement links TRBV28 to TRBJ2-7; TCRdb's D gene call, TRBD1, goes unchecked for lack of DNA. This CDR3 comprises 13 residues. Per germline, CDR1 MDHEN and CDR2 SYDVKM. The CDR3 reads CASSLFRDGPQYF.

This chain connects TRBV24-1 to TRBJ2-3; the D call of TRBD1 rests on TCRdb alone, since no DNA is present to check it. The CDR3 sequence is 17 residues long. Germline V CDR1 and CDR2: KGHDR, SFDVKD. CDR3 sequence: CATSGPGAPTSTDTQYF.

The chain uses TRBV13 and TRBJ2-7; the D call of TRBD1 rests on TCRdb alone, since no DNA is present to check it. Germline CDR1 reads PRHDT; CDR2 reads FYEKMQ (reference sequence). The CDR3 has 14 residues. CDR3 region: CASSRYRESEEQYF.

This chain joins TRBV12-3 or TRBV12-4 and TRBJ2-5. The CDR3 runs 14 residues. CDR3 sequence: CASSFSGSQETQYF.

The V call is TRBV7-9, the J call TRBJ2-6; TCRdb's D call, TRBD2, is unchecked because there is no DNA. The CDR3 sequence is 17 residues long. Germline CDR1 SEHNR, CDR2 FQNEAQ (reference sequence). The CDR3 protein is CASEGVLTNSGANVLTF.

This chain joins TRBV21-1 and TRBJ2-5; TCRdb's D call, TRBD1, is unchecked because there is no DNA. TRBV21-1 is classified as a pseudogene. CDR3 length: 16 residues. The CDR3 reads CASSKRGQGAGETQYF.

V gene TRBV12-3 or TRBV12-4 combines with J gene TRBJ2-7; TCRdb outputs TRBD2, but without DNA this stays unchecked. CDR3 size: 14 residues. CDR3 sequence: CASSPPGGFDEQYF.

The V and J genes are TRBV5-6 and TRBJ2-3. Germline CDR1 reads SGHDT; CDR2 reads YYEEEE. The CDR3 contains 16 residues. CDR3 protein: CASSFGVRSSTDTQYF.

The gene calls are TRBV29-1 and TRBJ2-4. The CDR3 consists of 17 residues. Per germline, CDR1 SQVTM and CDR2 ANQGSEA. This CDR3 is CSVEFWLRKLAKNIQYF.

CDR3 loop: CATRDANYGYTF. The rearrangement uses TRBV7-9 and TRBJ1-2; lacking DNA, the TRBD1 call made by TCRdb goes unchecked. The length of the CDR3 is 12 residues. Germline V CDR1 and CDR2: SEHNR, FQNEAQ (reference sequence).